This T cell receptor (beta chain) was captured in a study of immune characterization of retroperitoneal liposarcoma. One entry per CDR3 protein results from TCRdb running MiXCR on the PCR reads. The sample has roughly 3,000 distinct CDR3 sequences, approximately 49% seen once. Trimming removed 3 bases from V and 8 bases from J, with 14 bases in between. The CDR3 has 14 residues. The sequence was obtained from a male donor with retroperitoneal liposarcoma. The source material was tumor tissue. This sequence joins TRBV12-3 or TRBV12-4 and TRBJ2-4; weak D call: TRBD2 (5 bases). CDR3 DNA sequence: TGTGCCAGCAGTTTCGGAGGAGAAGAGGACATTCAGTACTTC. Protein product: CASSFGGEEDIQYF.